Described below is a single T cell receptor (beta chain) sequence and its context. Germline V CDR1 and CDR2: MNHEY, SMNVEV (reference sequence). V gave up 3 bases and J gave up 5 bases; unmatched junction bases: 10. CDR3 length: 16 residues. These data are taken from a study of blood T cell repertoires in COVID-19. Across the study: Samples came from the United States, Italy and Spain, spanning acute and convalescent COVID-19. PBMCs, B-cell-depleted T cells, or T cells were the source of the cDNA or gDNA that made up the material.

In the original workflow: Estimated nucleated cell counts came from reference gene primer amplification. Sequenced by immunoSEQ multiplex PCR; TCRdb stores in-frame clones only, minus some. V, J and clone size are taken as reported in that table, and D and trimming were inferred from the DNA itself. The repertoire has approximately 60,000 clones, around 80% of them found once; the top ten carry about 20%. The chain has TRBV27 and TRBJ2-7; the match to TRBD1 covers 10 bases. The TCR originated in a man in his 60s with acute or convalescent COVID-19. Sequenced input: peripheral blood. The CDR3 nucleotides read TGTGCCAGCAGTTTGGGGACTCGACAGGGGGCGGACGAGCAGTACTTC. It is translated as CASSLGTRQGADEQYF.